This TCR beta chain is drawn from a study of T-cell memory formation after mild COVID-19 (TCRdb year 2021). In the study overall: TCR sequence clusters from the two donors were largely donor specific. In two donors, T-cell clones that expanded and contracted after mild COVID-19 were tracked by sequencing TCRalpha and TCRbeta repertoires over time. The cohort was made up of two young adult volunteers, one female and one male, who were previously healthy. General study outcomes and caveats: The second-wave clones that peaked on day 37 were not confirmed to be SARS-CoV-2 specific. Contracting CD4+ clones appeared mostly in the CM and EM memory subsets, whereas CD8+ clones were enriched in EMRA. Some responding clones were detected in pre-infection memory, which suggested that pre-existing cross-reactive memory T cells had joined the SARS-CoV-2 response. Balanced CD4/CD8 phenotypes were observed for clones contracting from day 15 to 85, whereas a bias towards CD4+ was observed for a second wave of clones expanding from day 15 to 37. Only a couple of mild cases were covered in the study, and larger cohorts including severe cases with pre-infection samples were considered necessary.

Data came from an Illumina NovaSeq 6000. TCRalpha and TCRbeta cDNA libraries were constructed by 5'RACE with constant-segment primers, with sample barcodes and unique molecular identifiers being introduced. Trizol reagent was used to extract RNA from every sample. Amplification of the libraries took two PCR steps, and the second step added a second sample barcode plus Illumina TruSeq adapters. Sequencing of the libraries was done on an Illumina NovaSeq, producing 2 x 150 bp paired-end reads. The original methods were these. Reads were demultiplexed and collapsed into UMI-guided consensus sequences with migec v1.2.7. With mixcr v2.1.11, UMI consensuses were aligned to TRA and TRB V and J templates and assembled into clonotypes. A clonotype was counted as expanded or contracted only when both edgeR and NoisET called the clonotype significant, with the noise models trained on biological replicates. edgeR calls used a false discovery rate-adjusted p below 0.01 and a log2 fold-change threshold of 1. PCA with hierarchical clustering of max-normalized trajectories of the 1000 most abundant clonotypes was used as exploratory dynamics analysis. Separately sequenced CD4+ and CD8+ repertoires were used to assign a CD4 or CD8 phenotype to each responding clone. TCRdb ran its own pipeline on the public reads, namely fastp trimming at Q25 and MiXCR clone calling, and kept in-frame beta chains. Every distinct CDR3 protein forms one entry, paired with its most common genes and DNA. These V and J calls are TCRdb output, not the study's own analysis. This sample gives 110,000 or so distinct CDR3 sequences in total; roughly a sixth of them show up just once. The ten largest make up approximately 5.1% of the sample.

Taken from cysteine to phenylalanine, the CDR3 has 13 residues. The retained sequence is limited to the CDR3, 39 bases, with the frame set at the first base. V drops 6 bases and J drops 1 base, leaving 12 bases in between. According to the germline V gene (reference sequence), CDR1 reads DFQATT and CDR2 reads SNEGSKA. Concerning this clonotype itself: Its binding antigen is unknown. No clone much larger than this one lies a single base away; base qualities are absent.

Ficoll-Paque density gradient centrifugation was used to isolate PBMCs. Source material: PBMCs or a T cell subset sorted from them (not recorded which). This receptor chain uses TRBV20-1 and TRBJ1-1; perhaps TRBD1 is the D gene, with 6 bases matching. The clonotype was recovered from a man between 18 and 35 years old who had mild COVID-19 (a few samples of this study predate the infection). The sample titles of this study are shuffled in the database, so cell type and time point are left out; the donor was told from shared clones. The sequenced DNA is TGCAGTGCAAGACCAGGGGCGAACACTGAAGCTTTCTTT. This yields the protein CSARPGANTEAFF.